This TCR beta chain was found in a study of blood T cell repertoires in COVID-19. Libraries were prepared by immunoSEQ multiplex PCR; TCRdb keeps only in-frame clonotypes and omits some of them. The sample has almost 250,000 clones; approximately 90% are singletons. Germline CDR1 is SGHRS and CDR2 is YFSETQ. The CDR3 spans 14 residues. V was cut by 4 bases and J by 0 bases, with 10 bases left in between. J is TRBJ1-1 and V is TRBV5-1, with a weak D call TRBD1 (5 bases). This TCR derives from a woman under 40 who had recovered from COVID-19. Material: PBMCs or T cells enriched from blood (not recorded which). CDR3 residues: CASSGLTVNTEAFF. CDR3 coding DNA: TGCGCCAGCAGCGGGCTGACAGTGAACACTGAAGCTTTCTTT. The full variable domain, in which reference TRBV5-1 and TRBJ1-1 provide the parts outside the CDR3, is KAGVTQTPRYLIKTRGQQVTLSCSPISGHRSVSWYQQTPGQGLQFLFEYFSETQRNKGNFPGRFSGRQFSNSRSEMNVSTLELGDSALYLCASSGLTVNTEAFFGQGTRLTVV.